A single sample is the source of the 9 T cell receptor beta chains below, sequenced in a study of beta chain features in type 1 diabetes. Expressed TCRB transcripts were sequenced after all isolated RNA was converted to cDNA. Produced via immunoSEQ multiplex PCR; TCRdb's table is partial and in-frame only. The sample holds approximately 300,000 clones, about 11% seen once. The specimen sequenced was naive CD4+ T cells from blood. All receptors derive from a young woman in good health.

The sample holds a few counts of this clone. The chain combines TRBV7-2 with TRBJ2-3, with 7 bases that match TRBD1. The germline gives CDR1 SGHTA, CDR2 FQGNSA. After removal of 7 bases from V and 0 bases from J, the junction contained 7 bases not matched to a gene. The CDR3 covers 15 residues. CDR3 in DNA: TGTGCCAGCAAAATACAGGGGTTGAGCACAGATACGCAGTATTTT. Residues: CASKIQGLSTDTQYF.

The chain joins TRBV2 to TRBJ2-2, with TRBD2 matching 10 bases. This CDR3 has 15 residues. The J segment lost 3 bases and the V segment lost 4 bases, leaving 2 bases of the junction unmatched. The germline V gene encodes CDR1 SNHLY and CDR2 FYNNEI. In nucleotides, the CDR3 is TGTGCCAGCAGTGGGACTAGCGGATACACCGGGGAGCTGTTTTTT. It encodes CASSGTSGYTGELFF. The entire variable domain, with the rest obtained from reference TRBV2 and TRBJ2-2, is as follows: EPEVTQTPSHQVTQMGQEVILRCVPISNHLYFYWYRQILGQKVEFLVSFYNNEISEKSEIFDDQFSVERPDGSNFTLKIRSTKLEDSAMYFCASSGTSGYTGELFFGEGSRLTVL.

This clone was observed a handful of times. CDR3: CASSIFTKGDEQFF. CDR3 in DNA: TGTGCCAGTAGTATCTTTACTAAAGGGGATGAGCAGTTCTTC. V gene TRBV19 combines with J gene TRBJ2-1; the D gene is possibly TRBD1 (5 bases). The germline CDR1 and CDR2 sequences are LNHDA and SQIVND (reference sequence). Trimming shortened V by 3 bases and J by 8 bases, and 14 bases separated the two germline ends. The CDR3 sequence is 14 residues long. The full variable domain, completed using reference TRBV19 and TRBJ2-1, is DGGITQSPKYLFRKEGQNVTLSCEQNLNHDAMYWYRQDPGQGLRLIYYSQIVNDFQKGDIAEGYSVSREKKESFPLTVTSAQKNPTAFYLCASSIFTKGDEQFFGPGTRLTVL.

This clone has more than one count but fewer than ten. The CDR3 here is CASWTSVQETQYF. For the CDR3, the DNA is TGTGCCAGCTGGACTAGCGTCCAAGAGACCCAGTACTTC. The chain combines TRBV28 with TRBJ2-5; 9 positions match TRBD2. The junction had 2 bases not matched to a gene; V was cut back by 8 bases and J by 1 base. In germline, CDR1 is MDHEN, CDR2 SYDVKM. The CDR3 spans 13 residues. The entire variable domain, with the rest obtained from reference TRBV28 and TRBJ2-5, is as follows: DVKVTQSSRYLVKRTGEKVFLECVQDMDHENMFWYRQDPGLGLRLIYFSYDVKMKEKGDIPEGYSVSREKKERFSLILESASTNQTSMYLCASWTSVQETQYFGPGTRLLVL.

CDR3: CASSGTGGDYGYTF. CDR3 in DNA: TGTGCCAGCAGCGGGACAGGGGGCGACTATGGCTACACCTTC. This chain links TRBV5-4 with TRBJ1-2; TRBD1 matches 12 bases. There are 14 residues in the CDR3. Per germline, CDR1 SGHNT and CDR2 YYREEE (reference sequence). J lost 3 bases, V lost 4 bases, and 1 base had no gene match.

The CDR3 loop reads CAWSILAARTQYF. The DNA for the CDR3 is TGTGCCTGGAGTATTCTAGCGGCGAGGACCCAGTACTTC. This chain joins TRBV30 and TRBJ2-5, with TRBD2 identical over 7 bases. Germline V gene lookup returns CDR1 GTSNPN and CDR2 SVGIG (reference sequence). The CDR3 covers 13 residues. The junction had 7 bases not matched to a gene; V was cut back by 2 bases and J by 7 bases.

V and J are TRBV7-2 and TRBJ2-7; 8 bases fit TRBD2. The CDR3 consists of 16 residues. Germline V gene sequence: CDR1 SGHTA, CDR2 FQGNSA. The trim removed 4 bases at V and 1 base at J, leaving 9 bases unmatched. The CDR3 region has the DNA TGTGCCAGCAGCTCCCCTAGCGGGTCCTATTCCTACGAGCAGTACTTC. This translates into CASSSPSGSYSYEQYF.

This clone was observed a handful of times. The V call is TRBV9, the J call TRBJ1-2; no reliable D call. The CDR3 is made up of 15 amino acids. Germline CDR1 reads SGDLS; CDR2 reads YYNGEE. V lost 0 bases to trimming and J lost 3 bases, with 12 bases between them. As DNA, the CDR3 is TGTGCCAGCAGCGTAGGACCGGAGCAGTACTATGGCTACACCTTC. Residues: CASSVGPEQYYGYTF.

The chain joins TRBV7-9 to TRBJ1-1; no firm D call. CDR3 size: 16 residues. Per the germline V gene, CDR1 is SEHNR and CDR2 is FQNEAQ (reference sequence). The V end lost 2 bases, the J end lost 0 bases, and 13 bases lay between the germline ends. The CDR3 DNA reads TGTGCCAGCAGCTTAAATGGTGGGAGTGTGAACACTGAAGCTTTCTTT. Its protein is CASSLNGGSVNTEAFF.